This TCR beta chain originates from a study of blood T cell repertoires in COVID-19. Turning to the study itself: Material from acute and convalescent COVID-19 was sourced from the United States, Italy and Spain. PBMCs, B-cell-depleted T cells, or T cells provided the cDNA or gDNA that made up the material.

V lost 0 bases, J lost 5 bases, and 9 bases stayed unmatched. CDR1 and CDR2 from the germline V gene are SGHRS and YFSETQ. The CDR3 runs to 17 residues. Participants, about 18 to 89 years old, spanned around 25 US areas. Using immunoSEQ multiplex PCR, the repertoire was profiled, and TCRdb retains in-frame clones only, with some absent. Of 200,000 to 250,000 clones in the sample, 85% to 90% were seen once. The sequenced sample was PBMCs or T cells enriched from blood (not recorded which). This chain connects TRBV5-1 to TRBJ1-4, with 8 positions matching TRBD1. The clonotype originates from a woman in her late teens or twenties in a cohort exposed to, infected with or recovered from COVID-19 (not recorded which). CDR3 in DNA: TGCGCCAGCAGCTTGGGCTCGAGGGACAGGTACAATGAAAAACTGTTTTTT. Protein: CASSLGSRDRYNEKLFF.